Below are 14 T cell receptor beta chains sequenced from a single sample in a study of cytomegalovirus exposure and HLA in healthy donors. It was with 60 Vbeta and 13 Jbeta primers that the PCR ran. Profiling relied on immunoSEQ multiplex PCR, and the TCRdb table lists in-frame clones only, not all of them. The data show approximately 82,000 clones, with around 10% seen just once and around 24% held by the top ten. Sample: PBMCs. The receptors derive from a man in his fifties or sixties in good health and CMV-seropositive.

Details on this clone: The same CDR3 can be traced to other DNA sequences in this sample. The genes are TRBV25-1 and TRBJ1-2; D not resolved. Per the germline V gene, CDR1 is MGHDK and CDR2 is SYGVNS. Trimming stripped 3 bases from V and 0 bases from J, with 8 bases between. The CDR3 length is 14 residues. CDR3 loop: CASSDRVANYGYTF. The DNA for the CDR3 is TGTGCCAGCAGTGACCGAGTTGCTAACTATGGCTACACCTTC.

The rearrangement joins TRBV30 to TRBJ2-3; 8 bases are a match to TRBD2. V dropped 0 bases and J dropped 6; count of bases not matched to a gene: 5. The length of the CDR3 is 14 residues. From germline, CDR1 is GTSNPN and CDR2 SVGIG (reference sequence). Here the CDR3 DNA reads TGTGCCTGGAGTGTCGGGGGGGCGCAGGATACGCAGTATTTT. It codes for CAWSVGGAQDTQYF. The full variable domain, with the rest looked up from reference TRBV30 and TRBJ2-3, is SQTIHQWPATLVQPVGSPLSLECTVEGTSNPNLYWYRQAAGRGLQLLFYSVGIGQISSEVPQNLSASRPQDRQFILSSKKLLLSDSGFYLCAWSVGGAQDTQYFGPGTRLTVL.

This chain uses TRBV25-1 with TRBJ1-4; D might be TRBD1 (5 bases). V was shortened by 1 base and J by 8 bases, with 8 bases between the two germline ends. The germline V gene encodes CDR1 MGHDK and CDR2 SYGVNS. CDR3 length: 13 residues. CDR3 protein: CASSEWGGEKLFF. CDR3 DNA sequence: TGTGCCAGCAGTGAATGGGGGGGAGAAAAACTGTTTTTT.

V and J are TRBV6-6 and TRBJ2-3, with a weak D call TRBD1 (6 bases). V lost 6 bases, J lost 2 bases, and 18 bases lay in between. The CDR3 has 16 residues. Germline CDR1 reads MNHNY; CDR2 reads SVGAGI (reference sequence). This CDR3 reads CASRQSGHSATDTQYF. The CDR3 coding sequence is TGTGCCAGCAGACAATCGGGACACTCCGCCACAGATACGCAGTATTTT.

The chain has TRBV28 and TRBJ1-2; 7 nucleotides match TRBD1. V shed 5 bases and J 4 bases; nucleotides not matched to a gene: 13. Per the germline V gene, CDR1 is MDHEN and CDR2 is SYDVKM. This CDR3 has 16 residues. CDR3 sequence (DNA): TGTGCCAGCAGTCCGCCTCGGGACAGCTTCCTCTATGGCTACACCTTC. This encodes CASSPPRDSFLYGYTF.

This rearrangement joins TRBV5-8 to TRBJ1-5; 7 bases line up with TRBD1. The trim removed 7 bases at V and 3 bases at J, leaving 4 bases unmatched. The CDR3 spans 13 residues. Germline V CDR1 and CDR2: SGHTS, YDEGEE. The CDR3 sequence: CASLGQLNQPQHF. The CDR3 coding sequence is TGTGCCAGCCTGGGACAGCTCAATCAGCCCCAGCATTTT.

The V and J genes are TRBV2 and TRBJ2-7; D may be TRBD1 (5 bases). The CDR3 spans 12 residues. Germline-derived CDR1 and CDR2 are SNHLY and FYNNEI. Trimming cost V 4 bases and J 3 bases, with 7 bases left between them. The CDR3 here is CASSVQGYEQYV. DNA of the CDR3: TGTGCCAGCAGTGTGCAGGGCTACGAGCAGTACGTC.

This clone was detected a few times. The V and J genes are TRBV7-3 and TRBJ2-3; 8 bases match TRBD2. The CDR3 is 15 amino acids. Per the germline V gene, CDR1 is SGHTA and CDR2 is FQGTGA. With 3 bases clipped from V and 2 bases from J, the junction kept 4 bases outside the gene matches. Here the CDR3 DNA reads TGTGCCAGCAGCTTCGGCGGGGGGCCCACAGATACGCAGTATTTT. Its translation: CASSFGGGPTDTQYF.

In this sample, this clone turned up a few times. The chain joins TRBV4-1 to TRBJ2-1; 9 bases map to TRBD2. The ends lost 11 bases at V and 10 bases at J; junction bases unmatched: 18. Germline V gene sequence: CDR1 MGHRA, CDR2 YSYEKL. CDR3 size: 15 residues. The CDR3 loop reads CAAGVAGVNGGEQFF. DNA of the CDR3: TGCGCCGCGGGGGTAGCGGGAGTGAATGGGGGAGAGCAGTTCTTC.

For the CDR3, the DNA is TGTGCCAGCAGGGGACAGCTCAATGGAAACACCATATATTTT. Its translation: CASRGQLNGNTIYF. The gene calls are TRBV2 and TRBJ1-3; 7 bases are shared with TRBD1. This CDR3 spans 14 amino acids. Trimming removed 6 bases from V and 3 bases from J; junction bases left unmatched: 5. Germline-derived CDR1 and CDR2 are SNHLY and FYNNEI.

The J gene is TRBJ2-1, the V gene TRBV5-4, with 10 bases matching TRBD2. The CDR3 loop spans 14 amino acids. The ends lost 4 bases at V and 7 bases at J; junction bases unmatched: 5. CDR1 and CDR2 from the germline V gene are SGHNT and YYREEE (reference sequence). The CDR3 DNA sequence: TGTGCCAGCAGCGAAAAACTAGCGGGGAATGAGCAGTTCTTC. It is translated as CASSEKLAGNEQFF.

The chain has TRBV10-1 and TRBJ2-1; D is perhaps TRBD1 (6 bases). V was pared by 3 bases and J by 12 bases, with 15 bases between. Germline V CDR1 and CDR2: WNHNN, SYGVQD (reference sequence). The CDR3 has 13 amino acids. The CDR3 loop reads CASSDLSGTSQFF. The CDR3 DNA sequence: TGCGCCAGCAGTGACCTCTCCGGGACATCGCAGTTCTTC.

The gene calls are TRBV2 and TRBJ1-1; D not certain. Germline V lookup: CDR1 SNHLY, CDR2 FYNNEI. The CDR3 extends over 12 amino acids. Trimming left V 5 bases short and J 7 bases short, with 11 bases between. The CDR3 here is CASSLDRGEAFF. Written as DNA, the CDR3 is TGTGCCAGCAGTTTGGATCGAGGTGAAGCTTTCTTT.

This chain uses TRBV9 with TRBJ2-3; possibly TRBD2 for D (5 bases). This CDR3 has 13 amino acids. Germline CDR1 SGDLS, CDR2 YYNGEE. V lost 4 bases and J 7 bases, leaving 13 bases between the germline ends. CDR3 in amino acids: CASSPPGGYTQYF. DNA of the CDR3: TGTGCCAGCAGCCCTCCCGGCGGGTATACGCAGTATTTT. Full variable domain (remainder filled in from reference TRBV9 and TRBJ2-3): DSGVTQTPKHLITATGQRVTLRCSPRSGDLSVYWYQQSLDQGLQFLIQYYNGEERAKGNILERFSAQQFPDLHSELNLSSLELGDSALYFCASSPPGGYTQYFGPGTRLTVL.